This TCR beta chain was recovered during a study of T cells in Graves' hyperthyroidism and ophthalmopathy. Study results and limitations: A model of 13 V-J pairs discriminated ophthalmopathy from stable hyperthyroidism.

Newly diagnosed hyperthyroidism, duration under 2 months, in patients aged 18 to 65. This clonotype occurred many times. Antigen unknown. TCR beta CDR3 regions were amplified from RNA. First-round RT-PCR of the TCR CDR3 relied on the HTBI primer set. TCRdb passed the multiplex PCR reads through MiXCR, listing each CDR3 protein once. The sample records fewer than 800,000 distinct CDR3 sequences, 16% being singletons. Germline CDR1 and CDR2: SGHDN and FVKESK. The CDR3 runs to 14 residues. Trimming cost V 6 bases and J 0 bases, with 8 bases left between them. This sequence originates from a young man with Graves' hyperthyroidism. Sequenced: blood. This chain joins TRBV14 and TRBJ2-2; D not resolved. As DNA, the CDR3 is TGTGCCAGCAGTCGGGCGCCGAACACCGGGGAGCTGTTTTTT. This translates into CASSRAPNTGELFF.